This TCR beta chain was retrieved from a study of HIV-infected patients and healthy controls. V lost 2 bases and J lost 2, with 10 bases in between. This CDR3 is built from 14 residues. Germline loops: CDR1 SEHNR, CDR2 FQNEAQ (reference sequence). Each CDR3 protein gets one entry after TCRdb re-called the 5' RACE reads with MiXCR. The sample includes about 67,000 distinct CDR3 sequences, about 16% seen only once; the top ten take under 6.5%. This TCR came from a human donor in good health. The specimen sequenced was CD4+ T cells from blood. The chain combines TRBV7-9 with TRBJ2-7; no clear D. Here the CDR3 reads CASSLSGATYEQYF. The CDR3 coding sequence is TGTGCCAGCAGCTTAAGTGGTGCTACCTACGAGCAGTACTTC. The entire variable domain, with the rest obtained from reference TRBV7-9 and TRBJ2-7, is as follows: DTGVSQNPRHKITKRGQNVTFRCDPISEHNRLYWYRQTLGQGPEFLTYFQNEAQLEKSRLLSDRFSAERPKGSFSTLEIQRTEQGDSAMYLCASSLSGATYEQYFGPGTRLTVT.